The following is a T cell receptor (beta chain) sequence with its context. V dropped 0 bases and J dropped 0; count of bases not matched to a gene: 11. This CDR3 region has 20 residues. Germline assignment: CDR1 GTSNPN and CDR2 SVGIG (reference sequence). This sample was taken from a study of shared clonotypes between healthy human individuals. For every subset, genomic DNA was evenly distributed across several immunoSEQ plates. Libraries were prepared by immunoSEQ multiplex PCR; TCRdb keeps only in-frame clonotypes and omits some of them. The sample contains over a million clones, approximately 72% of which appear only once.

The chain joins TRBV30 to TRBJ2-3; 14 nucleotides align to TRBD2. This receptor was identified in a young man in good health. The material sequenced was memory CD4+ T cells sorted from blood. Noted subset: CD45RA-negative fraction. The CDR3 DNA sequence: TGTGCCTGGAGTGTTGGGACTAGCGGGGGCTTCACATCTAGCACAGATACGCAGTATTTT. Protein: CAWSVGTSGGFTSSTDTQYF.